These 3 T cell receptor beta chains share one sample of origin, sequenced in a study of CD8 T cells in ankylosing spondylitis (dated by TCRdb to about 2017). Here is what the overall study found, with its caveats: A TCR beta motif made up of several highly homologous amino acid variants appeared to be characteristic of blood from ankylosing spondylitis patients.

The library came from 5' RACE. The sample was run on an Illumina HiSeq 2500. TCRdb reran the public reads through fastp at Q25 and MiXCR, keeping productive beta chains. Rows are unified per CDR3 protein, each entry keeping the most common DNA and genes. Counted in this sample were approximately 520,000 distinct CDR3 sequences; roughly 5.2% of them appeared once. The ten biggest clones cover around 3.6% of the sample. These receptors are not linked to any known antigen. Input material: blood, either unsorted or a sorted T cell fraction (not recorded which). The receptors derive from a male donor with ankylosing spondylitis.

This clonotype was seen at least ten times. V and J are TRBV7-2 and TRBJ2-5; D is possibly TRBD1 (5 bases). The CDR3 extends over 13 amino acids. V lost 3 bases to trimming and J lost 5 bases, with 10 bases between them. Germline V CDR1 and CDR2: SGHTA, FQGNSA. Here the CDR3 reads CASSFQGLETQYF. As DNA, the CDR3 is TGTGCCAGCAGCTTCCAGGGATTGGAGACCCAGTACTTC.

In its sample, this clonotype was seen many times. The chain joins TRBV28 to TRBJ2-7; D not resolved. Germline V gives CDR1 MDHEN, CDR2 SYDVKM. V was clipped by 5 bases and J by 1 base, with 12 bases between them. The CDR3 loop spans 14 amino acids. The CDR3 DNA follows: TGTGCCAGCAGTACCCCCGGCAGGTCCTACGAGCAGTACTTC. Protein sequence: CASSTPGRSYEQYF.

This clonotype was counted at least ten times. This rearrangement joins TRBV29-1 to TRBJ2-3; D remains unclear. The germline V gene encodes CDR1 SQVTM and CDR2 ANQGSEA. This CDR3 is 12 amino acids long. Deletions cut 6 bases from V and 3 bases from J, with 10 bases between. The CDR3 coding sequence is TGCAGCGTCGTAGGCCCTACAGATACGCAGTATTTT. Translating gives CSVVGPTDTQYF.